The following is a TCR beta chain sequence with its context. The source of the sample is a study of blood T cell repertoires in COVID-19. Study-level background: From T cells, B-cell-depleted T cells, or PBMCs came the material, which was cDNA or gDNA.

Original processing notes: Estimates of nucleated cell counts were drawn from the amplification of reference gene primers. Method: immunoSEQ multiplex PCR; TCRdb's copy keeps in-frame clones and lacks some. V, J and clone size are taken as reported in that table, and D and trimming were inferred from the DNA itself. The table includes nearly 55,000 clones, about 86% detected once. There are 17 residues in the CDR3. The sequence derives from a man between 65 and 79 years old with active COVID-19. V and J are TRBV21-1 and TRBJ1-4; the table names TRBD1, a call not compared with the DNA. TRBV21-1 is an annotated pseudogene. The specimen was peripheral blood. CDR3 bases: TGTGCCAGCAGCCCGGACAGGGGTCTGGAGACTAATGAAAAACTGTTTTTT. Translation: CASSPDRGLETNEKLFF.